The 15 T cell receptor beta chains listed next were all sequenced from one sample in a study of blood T cell repertoires in COVID-19. Here immunoSEQ multiplex PCR was the method, and the copy in TCRdb shows in-frame clones only, minus some. The sample records roughly 80,000 clones, 84% being singletons. Sequencing was performed on peripheral blood. The receptors come from a human donor in a cohort sampled during active COVID-19.

There are a few counts of this clone. The genes are TRBV6-5 and TRBJ1-6; tentative D call: TRBD1 (6 bases). Germline CDR1 MNHEY, CDR2 SVGAGI. This CDR3 has 14 residues. Between the trimmed V and J ends, which lost 6 bases and 6 bases, there was a span of 12 bases. The CDR3 reads CASSRGQLNSPLHF. The CDR3 DNA is TGTGCCAGCAGCCGCGGACAGCTTAATTCACCCCTCCACTTT.

The chain uses TRBV5-1 and TRBJ2-2, with D tentatively TRBD1 (6 bases). The V gene's germline CDR1 is SGHRS and CDR2 YFSETQ. There are 15 residues in the CDR3. The germline V and J ends were trimmed by 4 bases and 1 base, with 11 bases remaining between them. CDR3 amino acids: CASSTGHQNTGELFF. CDR3 DNA: TGCGCCAGCAGCACGGGACACCAGAACACCGGGGAGCTGTTTTTT. The variable domain in full, with the rest retrieved from reference TRBV5-1 and TRBJ2-2, is KAGVTQTPRYLIKTRGQQVTLSCSPISGHRSVSWYQQTPGQGLQFLFEYFSETQRNKGNFPGRFSGRQFSNSRSEMNVSTLELGDSALYLCASSTGHQNTGELFFGEGSRLTVL.

This clone was observed a few times. This chain joins TRBV5-1 and TRBJ1-4; D not resolved. Trimming removed 2 bases from V and 5 bases from J, with 13 bases in between. The CDR3 has 15 residues. The germline V gene encodes CDR1 SGHRS and CDR2 YFSETQ. The DNA for the CDR3 is TGCGCCAGCAGCTTCAGCGGGGATACGAATGAAAAACTGTTTTTT. This translates into CASSFSGDTNEKLFF.

The genes are TRBV6-6 and TRBJ2-5, with D uncertain. This CDR3 is built from 13 residues. Germline lookup yields CDR1 MNHNY and CDR2 SVGAGI (reference sequence). V was shortened by 5 bases and J by 5 bases, with 12 bases between the two germline ends. The CDR3 region is CASSPGLGETQYF. The CDR3 DNA sequence: TGTGCCAGCAGTCCGGGTCTTGGGGAGACCCAGTACTTC.

This chain uses TRBV11-2 with TRBJ1-1; tentatively, D is TRBD1 (6 bases). CDR1 SGHAT and CDR2 FQNNGV come from the germline V gene. CDR3 length: 14 residues. V shed 5 bases and J shed 5 bases, with 15 bases lying between them. This CDR3 is CASSRNTGRTEAFF. CDR3 bases: TGTGCCAGCAGCCGGAATACAGGGCGGACTGAAGCTTTCTTT.

The chain uses TRBV2 and TRBJ1-5, with D perhaps TRBD1 (5 bases). The CDR3 extends over 14 amino acids. V was pared by 3 bases and J by 3 bases, with 9 bases between. The germline V gene encodes CDR1 SNHLY and CDR2 FYNNEI. CDR3 loop: CASSDRVFNQPQHF. The CDR3 region has the DNA TGTGCCAGCAGTGACAGGGTGTTCAATCAGCCCCAGCATTTT.

This chain joins TRBV2 and TRBJ1-1; D unresolved. From germline, CDR1 is SNHLY and CDR2 FYNNEI. The germline V and J ends were trimmed by 10 bases and 0 bases, with 21 bases remaining between them. The CDR3 totals 16 residues. The CDR3 region is CATILDSHRMNTEAFF. DNA for the CDR3: TGTGCCACCATTCTAGACTCACACCGGATGAACACTGAAGCTTTCTTT.

The chain links TRBV7-9 to TRBJ2-1, with D possibly being TRBD2 (7 bases). Germline lookup yields CDR1 SEHNR and CDR2 FQNEAQ (reference sequence). The V end was cut by 5 bases, the J end by 4 bases, with 24 bases between. This CDR3 has 18 residues. CDR3 coding DNA: TGTGCCAGCAGCCCGATCGCCGGGGGGCACCCCGCATACAATGAGCAGTTCTTC. It specifies CASSPIAGGHPAYNEQFF.

The V and J genes are TRBV3-1 (or the pseudogene TRBV3-2) and TRBJ2-7; D remains ambiguous. This CDR3 comprises 12 residues. Germline loops: CDR1 LGHDT, CDR2 YNNKEL (reference sequence). Trimming took 5 bases from V and 1 from J, leaving 6 bases between them. In DNA, the CDR3 is TGTGCCAGCAGCTTAGTATCCTACGAGCAGTACTTC. As protein: CASSLVSYEQYF.

This chain connects TRBV6-5 to TRBJ1-5; TRBD1 aligns across 10 bases. Germline CDR1 reads MNHEY; CDR2 reads SVGAGI. V lost 5 bases to trimming and J lost 3 bases; unmatched junction nucleotides: 4. The CDR3 has 15 amino acids. The CDR3: CASSPGTGANQPQHF. CDR3 in DNA: TGTGCCAGCAGTCCAGGGACAGGGGCCAATCAGCCCCAGCATTTT.

The chain couples TRBV15 to TRBJ1-5; TRBD1 matches at 9 bases. CDR1 is LNHNV and CDR2 is YYDKDF in the germline V gene (reference sequence). V lost 6 bases, J lost 4 bases, and 4 bases stayed unmatched. This CDR3 has 14 amino acids. As DNA, the CDR3 is TGTGCCACCAGTCCGGACAGGGGAAATCAGCCCCAGCATTTT. Translated, it gives CATSPDRGNQPQHF.

This rearrangement joins TRBV10-3 to TRBJ2-3, with a weak D call TRBD2 (6 bases). V dropped 0 bases and J dropped 3 bases, with 13 bases sitting between them. The CDR3 consists of 16 residues. In germline, CDR1 is ENHRY, CDR2 SYGVKD. CDR3 nucleotide sequence: TGTGCCATCAGTGAGTCAGGGGCAGGGAGGACAGATACGCAGTATTTT. Translation gives CAISESGAGRTDTQYF.

This clone has only a few counts. The chain couples TRBV5-1 to TRBJ2-2, with D possibly matching TRBD1 (5 bases). Looked up from germline, CDR1 is SGHRS and CDR2 is YFSETQ. CDR3 length: 15 residues. V was shortened by 0 bases and J by 7 bases, with 13 bases between the two germline ends. The CDR3 loop is CASSLGDSSVGELFF. The CDR3 DNA follows: TGCGCCAGCAGCTTGGGTGACAGTTCCGTCGGGGAGCTGTTTTTT.

The rearrangement joins TRBV21-1 to TRBJ1-5; TRBD1 is the table's D call and was not checked against the DNA. TRBV21-1 is deemed a pseudogene. The CDR3 runs to 16 residues. The CDR3 bases are TGTGCCACCACCGGGACAGCAGTACATAGCAATCAGCCCCAGCATTTT. Translation gives CATTGTAVHSNQPQHF.

J is TRBJ2-1 and V is TRBV7-3; the D gene is possibly TRBD2 (5 bases). CDR3 length: 13 amino acids. Germline CDR1 reads SGHTA; CDR2 reads FQGTGA. V was pared by 2 bases and J by 14 bases, with 16 bases between. For the CDR3, the DNA is TGTGCCAGCAGCTTAGGGGTCACTAGTTTTAAGTTCTTC. Translation gives CASSLGVTSFKFF.